This TCR beta chain was retrieved from a study of blood T cell repertoires in COVID-19. Method: immunoSEQ multiplex PCR; TCRdb's copy keeps in-frame clones and lacks some. This sample carries nearly 110,000 clones, roughly 83% of them seen once, and the ten largest clones take roughly 4.6%. Trimming stripped 0 bases from V and 5 bases from J, with 10 bases between. CDR1 and CDR2 from the germline V gene are MNHEY and SVGAGI. The CDR3 runs to 14 residues. The J gene is TRBJ1-1, the V gene TRBV6-5; D not resolved. Sequencing was carried out using peripheral blood. This receptor was identified in a human donor in a cohort sampled during active COVID-19. CDR3 in amino acids: CASSYSEFKTEAFF. In DNA form, the CDR3 reads TGTGCCAGCAGTTACTCAGAGTTTAAGACTGAAGCTTTCTTT.